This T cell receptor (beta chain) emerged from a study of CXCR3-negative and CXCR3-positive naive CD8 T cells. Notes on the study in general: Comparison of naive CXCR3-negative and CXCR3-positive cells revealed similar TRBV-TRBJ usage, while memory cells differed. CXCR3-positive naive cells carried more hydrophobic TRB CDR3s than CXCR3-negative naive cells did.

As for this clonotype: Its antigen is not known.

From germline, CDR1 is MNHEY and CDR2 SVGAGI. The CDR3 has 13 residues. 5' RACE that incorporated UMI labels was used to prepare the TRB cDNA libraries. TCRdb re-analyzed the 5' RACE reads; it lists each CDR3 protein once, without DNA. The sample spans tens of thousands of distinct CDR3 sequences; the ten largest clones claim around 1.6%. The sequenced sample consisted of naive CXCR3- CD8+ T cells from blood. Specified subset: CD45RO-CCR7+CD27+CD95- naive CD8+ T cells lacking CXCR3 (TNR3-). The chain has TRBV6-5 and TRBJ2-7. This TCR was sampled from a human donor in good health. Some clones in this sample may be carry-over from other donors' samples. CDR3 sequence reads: CASSYSSSYEQYF.